The clone carrying this TCR beta chain was seen only a few times. Germline loops: CDR1 MNHNS, CDR2 SASEGT. CDR3 length: 15 amino acids. Unmatched junction bases numbered 12, after V lost 7 bases and J lost 4 bases. The source of the sample is a study of liver allograft versus peripheral blood T cells. Across the study: Hepatic allograft T cell receptor repertoires were evaluated relative to those present in recipients' peripheral blood.

TCRdb itself ran the reads through MiXCR, one entry per CDR3 protein. The sample lists 6,200 or so distinct CDR3 sequences; roughly a sixth were seen once. The chain employs TRBV6-1 and TRBJ2-5, with TRBD1 identical over 7 bases. This sequence originates from a human patient who had a liver transplant. Some T cells may have originated in the graft donor. CDR3 amino acids: CASNPRDRTVETQYF. CDR3 DNA sequence: TGTGCCAGCAATCCCCGGGACAGAACTGTAGAGACCCAGTACTTC.